Listed below are T cell receptor beta chains from one sample, sequenced in a study of response to subunit inactivated influenza vaccine. TCRdb re-derived calls from the RT-PCR reads in MiXCR, one entry per CDR3 protein. Of around 500,000 distinct CDR3 sequences listed, about a tenth are singletons. The sequencing used PBMCs from blood, collected about 6 weeks after vaccination. The receptors here all came from a man between 45 and 60 years old who received an inactivated influenza vaccine. Both conserved end residues are part of each CDR3. The D gene is left open where the match is weak. Some rows have no size entry. The others give once, few or many, or a class for an expanded clone.

size,D,V,J,DNA,CDR3
.,.,TRBV27,TRBJ2-7,TGTGCCAGCAGTTTAGGGGGTCCAGGGAGGAACGAGCAGTACTTC,CASSLGGPGRNEQYF
many,.,TRBV29-1,TRBJ2-5,TGCAGCGTTATAGTGGACAGCGTTGGGACCCAGTACTTC,CSVIVDSVGTQYF
.,TRBD1,TRBV5-1,TRBJ2-7,TGCGCCAGCAGCAGGGGACAGCCTCCCTACGAGCAGTACTTC,CASSRGQPPYEQYF
.,.,TRBV20-1,TRBJ1-2,TGCAGTGCTAGAGATTCCGGAACAGGGTACGGCTACACCTTC,CSARDSGTGYGYTF
many,TRBD1,TRBV12-3/TRBV12-4,TRBJ2-7,TGTGCCAGCAGTTGGGGGACAGGCACCTACGAGCAGTACTTC,CASSWGTGTYEQYF
many,TRBD1,TRBV12-3/TRBV12-4,TRBJ2-1,TGTGCCAGCACCCTTGGACGCGACAGGGGGCATAATGAGCAGTTCTTC,CASTLGRDRGHNEQFF
once,TRBD1,TRBV5-5,TRBJ1-5,TGTGCCAGCAGCGGTGGACAGGGGAACAATCAGCCCCAGCATTTT,CASSGGQGNNQPQHF
.,.,TRBV6-2/TRBV6-3,TRBJ1-2,TGTGCCAGCAGTTTTACGACGTATGGCTACACCTTC,CASSFTTYGYTF
few,TRBD1,TRBV20-1,TRBJ1-5,TGCAGTGCTCTCCGGGACAGTCAAGCCAATCAGCCCCAGCATTTT,CSALRDSQANQPQHF
few,TRBD1,TRBV20-1,TRBJ2-7,TGCAGTGCTAGAGATTCCCTGACAGGGGGCATCTACGAGCAGTACTTC,CSARDSLTGGIYEQYF
.,TRBD2,TRBV3-1,TRBJ2-1,TGTGCCAGCAGGAGTTATAGCGGGAGTTTCCACAATGAGCAGTTCTTC,CASRSYSGSFHNEQFF
few,.,TRBV10-3,TRBJ2-1,TGTGCCATCAGTTACAGGGTGGGTTCCTACAATGAGCAGTTCTTC,CAISYRVGSYNEQFF
.,TRBD2,TRBV7-8,TRBJ2-7,TGTGCCAGCAGCAAACCGGGACTAGCGGGCACAACGATCAACTACGAGCAGTACTTC,CASSKPGLAGTTINYEQYF
few,.,TRBV28,TRBJ2-3,TGTGCCAGCACCCCTGGCGGGAGCACAGATACGCAGTATTTT,CASTPGGSTDTQYF
few,.,TRBV3-1,TRBJ2-3,TGTGCCAGCAGCCAAGACGGGGGTAATACGCAGTATTTT,CASSQDGGNTQYF
few,TRBD2,TRBV20-1,TRBJ2-3,TGCAGTGGACTAGCGGGCTCAGATACGCAGTATTTT,CSGLAGSDTQYF
.,.,TRBV28,TRBJ1-5,TGTGCCAGCAGTTTTAGAGCAGCTAATCAGCCCCAGCATTTT,CASSFRAANQPQHF
many,.,TRBV12-3/TRBV12-4,TRBJ2-7,TGTGCCAGCAGTCGACTCCATTCCTACGAGCAGTACTTC,CASSRLHSYEQYF
few,.,TRBV11-2,TRBJ2-1,TGTGCCAGCAGCTTAAGGGGGAGGGGAAATCGAGACAATGAGCAGTTCTTC,CASSLRGRGNRDNEQFF
many,.,TRBV7-2,TRBJ2-5,TGTGCCAGCAGCTTAGCGCAGGGTGGGATGGAGACCCAGTACTTC,CASSLAQGGMETQYF
.,.,TRBV6-2/TRBV6-3,TRBJ2-4,TGTGCCAGCAGCCCTCCCCCATACCGGACTTCGAAAAACATTCAGTACTTC,CASSPPPYRTSKNIQYF
few,.,TRBV12-3/TRBV12-4,TRBJ2-1,TGTGCCAGCACCGTAAGGGGGACCAATTGGGATGAGCAGTTCTTC,CASTVRGTNWDEQFF
many,.,TRBV5-6,TRBJ1-2,TGTGCCAGCAGAGGGAGCGGTGGCTACACCTTC,CASRGSGGYTF
few,.,TRBV6-5,TRBJ1-3,TGTGCCAGCAGTTACTCGATGGCTGGGGCATGGGACACCATATATTTT,CASSYSMAGAWDTIYF
.,TRBD2,TRBV20-1,TRBJ2-3,TGCAGTGCTACCACCGGGACTAGCGGGGGTCTAGATACGCAGTATTTT,CSATTGTSGGLDTQYF
.,.,TRBV11-2,TRBJ2-7,TGTGCCAGCAGCTTAGGACTCTCGCTTGGCGAGCAGTACTTC,CASSLGLSLGEQYF
many,TRBD1,TRBV7-2,TRBJ2-1,TGTGCCAGCAGCTTAGCCGGACAGGCGTCCCAGTTCTTC,CASSLAGQASQFF
few,.,TRBV7-2,TRBJ2-5,TGTGCCAGCAGTCTTAACCTAGCGCTGTACCAAGAGACCCAGTACTTC,CASSLNLALYQETQYF
.,.,TRBV3-1,TRBJ2-1,TGTGCCAGCAGCCTGGACCATATGCCGGTCAATGAGCAGTTCTTC,CASSLDHMPVNEQFF
.,TRBD2,TRBV10-3,TRBJ2-3,TGTGCCATCAGAACTAGCGTCGGCACAGATACGCAGTATTTT,CAIRTSVGTDTQYF
few,TRBD1,TRBV27,TRBJ1-6,TGTGCCAGCAGTCGAAGCCGGGACAGGGGATTTTATAATTCACCCCTCCACTTT,CASSRSRDRGFYNSPLHF
.,TRBD2,TRBV5-1,TRBJ2-3,TGCGCCAGCAGCTCACCGGGACTAGCGGGCACAGATACGCAGTATTTT,CASSSPGLAGTDTQYF
few,.,TRBV20-1,TRBJ1-2,TGCAGTGCTAGAGGCCTGGACTATGGCTACACCTTC,CSARGLDYGYTF
few,TRBD1,TRBV10-3,TRBJ2-5,TGTGCCACCCTCCAGGGGGCTGGGGAGACCCAGTACTTC,CATLQGAGETQYF
.,TRBD1,TRBV7-2,TRBJ2-1,TGTGCCAGCAGCTTATCCCCAGGGGGCAATAAGTACAATGAGCAGTTCTTC,CASSLSPGGNKYNEQFF
many,.,TRBV12-3/TRBV12-4,TRBJ1-5,TGTGCCAGCAGTCCATACAGGTTTGAGCCCCAGCATTTT,CASSPYRFEPQHF
.,TRBD2,TRBV7-2,TRBJ2-4,TGTGCCAGCAGCTTACAGGGAGGGTATGGCAACATTCAGTACTTC,CASSLQGGYGNIQYF
few,.,TRBV6-1,TRBJ1-2,TGTGCCAGCCTTGAGGCGGGGCGTACCGATGGCTACACCTTC,CASLEAGRTDGYTF
.,TRBD1,TRBV12-3/TRBV12-4,TRBJ2-1,TGTGCCAGCAGCCGTCCCGGGACAGGTAGCTCCTACAATGAGCAGTTCTTC,CASSRPGTGSSYNEQFF
few,.,TRBV7-9,TRBJ2-1,TGTGCCAGCAGCCTGTTCATGAGCTCCTACAATGAGCAGTTCTTC,CASSLFMSSYNEQFF